This T cell receptor beta chain was sequenced for a study of response to subunit inactivated influenza vaccine. Study-level points and caveats: Only a handful of new T cells, the authors suggested, are recruited with each seasonal influenza vaccination.

One entry per CDR3 protein results from TCRdb running MiXCR on the RT-PCR reads. In the table there are 600,000 to 700,000 distinct CDR3 sequences, 14% of which are singletons. Germline V gene lookup returns CDR1 DFQATT and CDR2 SNEGSKA (reference sequence). This CDR3 has 18 amino acids. Trimming cost V 0 bases and J 1 base, with 21 bases left between them. Note on this clonotype: Its matching antigen is unknown.

The chain uses TRBV20-1 and TRBJ2-5, with a weak D call TRBD1 (5 bases). The sequenced sample was PBMCs from blood, obtained roughly 15 days before vaccination. This TCR derives from a middle-aged man who received an inactivated influenza vaccine. CDR3 nucleotides: TGCAGTGCTAGAGATTACTGGGGCAGGCTAACTTCCCAAGAGACCCAGTACTTC. Translating it yields CSARDYWGRLTSQETQYF.